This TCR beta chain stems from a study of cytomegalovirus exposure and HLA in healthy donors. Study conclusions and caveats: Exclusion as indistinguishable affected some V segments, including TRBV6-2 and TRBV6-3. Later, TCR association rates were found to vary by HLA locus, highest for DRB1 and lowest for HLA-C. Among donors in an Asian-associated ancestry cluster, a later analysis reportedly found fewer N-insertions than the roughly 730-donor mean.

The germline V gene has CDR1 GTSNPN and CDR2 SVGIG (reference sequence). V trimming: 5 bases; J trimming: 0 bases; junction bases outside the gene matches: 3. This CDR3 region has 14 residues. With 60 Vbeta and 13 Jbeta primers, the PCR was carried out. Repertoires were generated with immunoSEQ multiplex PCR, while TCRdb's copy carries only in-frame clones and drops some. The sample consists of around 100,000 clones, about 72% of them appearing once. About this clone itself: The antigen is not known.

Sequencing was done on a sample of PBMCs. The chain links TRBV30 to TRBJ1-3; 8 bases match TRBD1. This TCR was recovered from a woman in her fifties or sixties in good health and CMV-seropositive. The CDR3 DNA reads TGTGCCTGGGGACAGGGCACCTCTGGAAACACCATATATTTT. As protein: CAWGQGTSGNTIYF. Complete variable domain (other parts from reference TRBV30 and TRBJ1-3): SQTIHQWPATLVQPVGSPLSLECTVEGTSNPNLYWYRQAAGRGLQLLFYSVGIGQISSEVPQNLSASRPQDRQFILSSKKLLLSDSGFYLCAWGQGTSGNTIYFGEGSWLTVV.